This entry lists 18 T cell receptor beta chains sequenced from one sample in a study of blood T cell repertoires in COVID-19. Sequencing was performed with immunoSEQ multiplex PCR; in TCRdb, only in-frame clones are kept and a portion is missing. Of some 260,000 clones listed, around 84% are singletons. The sample taken for sequencing was PBMCs or T cells enriched from blood (not recorded which). The receptors here all came from a man aged 25 to 45 with acute COVID-19.

The chain employs TRBV4-2 and TRBJ2-3; TRBD2 matches at 7 bases. Germline CDR1 and CDR2: LGHNA and YNFKEQ. The CDR3 has 15 amino acids. The trim removed 4 bases at V and 6 bases at J, leaving 10 bases unmatched. The CDR3: CASSLKSGAGDTQYF. The CDR3 DNA follows: TGTGCCAGCAGCCTGAAAAGCGGGGCGGGCGATACGCAGTATTTT.

The chain is built from TRBV6-5 and TRBJ1-4; D gene ambiguous. CDR1 is MNHEY and CDR2 is SVGAGI in the germline V gene. V was trimmed by 4 bases and J by 0 bases, leaving 9 bases between them. The length of the CDR3 is 15 residues. This CDR3 is CASSSDGATNEKLFF. CDR3 nucleotides: TGTGCCAGCAGTTCAGACGGAGCAACTAATGAAAAACTGTTTTTT.

The genes are TRBV20-1 and TRBJ1-1; TRBD1 might be the D (6 bases). The CDR3 is made up of 11 amino acids. The germline V gene has CDR1 DFQATT and CDR2 SNEGSKA (reference sequence). Trimming pared 3 bases from V and 8 bases from J, leaving 10 bases between. The CDR3 loop reads CSARTGVEAFF. CDR3 bases: TGCAGTGCTAGGACAGGCGTGGAAGCTTTCTTT.

V is TRBV12-3 or TRBV12-4 and J is TRBJ2-3; the D is unclear. The CDR3 loop spans 13 amino acids. V was shortened by 8 bases and J by 1 base, with 10 bases between the two germline ends. The CDR3: CASSAARTDTQYF. The CDR3 DNA reads TGTGCCAGCTCCGCGGCGCGCACAGATACGCAGTATTTT.

This clone was counted once. This sequence joins TRBV5-4 and TRBJ2-3; tentatively, D is TRBD2 (5 bases). V was pared by 7 bases and J by 0 bases, with 24 bases between. CDR3 length: 18 residues. The germline gives CDR1 SGHNT, CDR2 YYREEE (reference sequence). The CDR3 protein is CASFSGLTPTSSTDTQYF. The CDR3 nucleotides are TGTGCCAGCTTCTCGGGGTTAACTCCGACTTCTAGCACAGATACGCAGTATTTT.

The chain recombines TRBV7-2 with TRBJ2-5; the D gene is possibly TRBD2 (5 bases). CDR3 length: 15 residues. Trimming removed 0 bases from V and 5 bases from J, with 13 bases in between. CDR1 is SGHTA and CDR2 is FQGNSA in the germline V gene. CDR3 sequence (DNA): TGTGCCAGCAGCTTAGCGGGAGCCTCGAGGGAGACCCAGTACTTC. This translates into CASSLAGASRETQYF. Combining the CDR3 with reference TRBV7-2 and TRBJ2-5 gives the whole variable domain GAGVSQSPSNKVTEKGKDVELRCDPISGHTALYWYRQSLGQGLEFLIYFQGNSAPDKSGLPSDRFSAERTGGSVSTLTIQRTQQEDSAVYLCASSLAGASRETQYFGPGTRLLVL.

The V and J genes are TRBV6-5 and TRBJ1-1; no firm D call. This CDR3 spans 13 amino acids. Germline loops: CDR1 MNHEY, CDR2 SVGAGI. Trimming removed 5 bases from V and 0 bases from J, with 7 bases in between. The CDR3 DNA reads as TGTGCCAGCAGTCGTGTAATGAACACTGAAGCTTTCTTT. Protein product: CASSRVMNTEAFF.

The V gene is TRBV7-3, the J gene TRBJ2-1, with 10 bases lining up with TRBD2. V lost 5 bases and J lost 9; bases outside the gene matches: 7. Germline CDR1 is SGHTA and CDR2 is FQGTGA. This CDR3 comprises 14 residues. DNA of the CDR3: TGTGCCAGCAGCCTCCCGAGCGGGAGGGGTGAGCAGTTCTTC. Protein: CASSLPSGRGEQFF. Using reference TRBV7-3 and TRBJ2-1 for the parts outside the CDR3, the full variable domain is GAGVSQTPSNKVTEKGKYVELRCDPISGHTALYWYRQSLGQGPEFLIYFQGTGAADDSGLPNDRFFAVRPEGSVSTLKIQRTERGDSAVYLCASSLPSGRGEQFFGPGTRLTVL.

J is TRBJ2-3 and V is TRBV4-2, with a tentative D call TRBD2 (5 bases). The CDR3 loop spans 17 amino acids. Trimming removed 2 bases at V and 9 bases at J, with 24 bases between. In germline, CDR1 is LGHNA, CDR2 YNFKEQ. The chain's CDR3 is CASSQPGNPGKSKTQYF. CDR3 DNA: TGTGCCAGCAGCCAACCTGGAAATCCCGGGAAGAGTAAAACGCAGTATTTT.

This rearrangement joins TRBV27 to TRBJ2-7; TRBD1 aligns across 7 bases. CDR3 length: 14 residues. With 5 bases clipped from V and 3 bases from J, the junction kept 7 bases outside the gene matches. Germline V lookup: CDR1 MNHEY, CDR2 SMNVEV (reference sequence). The chain's CDR3 is CASSRVRDSYEQYV. The CDR3 DNA reads TGTGCCAGCAGTCGAGTTCGGGACAGCTACGAGCAGTACGTC.

This clone has only one observation. V is TRBV11-2 and J is TRBJ2-7, with 9 bases lining up with TRBD1. The germline V gene has CDR1 SGHAT and CDR2 FQNNGV. This CDR3 is built from 13 residues. Trimming at V came to 3 bases and at J to 5 bases, leaving 2 bases not matched to a gene. The CDR3 reads CASSFTGGNEQYV. The CDR3 DNA is TGTGCCAGCAGCTTTACAGGGGGCAACGAGCAGTACGTC.

The genes are TRBV18 and TRBJ1-5; D ambiguous. V was cut by 3 bases and J by 9 bases, with 9 bases left in between. The CDR3 sequence is 12 residues long. Germline CDR1 and CDR2: KGHSH and LQKENI. CDR3 sequence (DNA): TGTGCCAGCTCACCCCCCCTCGGGCCCCAGCATTTT. It specifies CASSPPLGPQHF.

This clone was detected only once. The V and J genes are TRBV9 and TRBJ2-2; 9 bases line up with TRBD2. Trimming at V came to 4 bases and at J to 4 bases, leaving 8 bases not matched to a gene. This CDR3 comprises 16 residues. Germline V gene data show CDR1 as SGDLS and CDR2 as YYNGEE. The CDR3 DNA reads as TGTGCCAGCAGCCCTCAATCTAGCGGGACCACCGGGGAGCTGTTTTTT. Protein product: CASSPQSSGTTGELFF.

J is TRBJ1-2 and V is TRBV19; TRBD1 aligns across 8 bases. This CDR3 contains 14 residues. Germline V gives CDR1 LNHDA, CDR2 SQIVND (reference sequence). The J segment lost 6 bases and the V segment lost 4 bases, leaving 7 bases of the junction unmatched. This CDR3 reads CASSNDRGRNGYTF. The CDR3 DNA follows: TGTGCCAGTAGTAACGACAGGGGTAGAAATGGCTACACCTTC.

This chain uses TRBV24-1 with TRBJ2-1; maybe TRBD2 (7 bases). The CDR3 runs to 18 residues. V dropped 5 bases and J dropped 0 bases, with 19 bases sitting between them. The germline gives CDR1 KGHDR, CDR2 SFDVKD. The CDR3 here is CATSVPIGRGTSYNEQFF. In DNA form, the CDR3 reads TGTGCCACCAGTGTCCCAATTGGGAGGGGGACCTCCTACAATGAGCAGTTCTTC.

The chain links TRBV14 to TRBJ1-2; no clear D. Germline values: CDR1 SGHDN, CDR2 FVKESK. The CDR3 loop spans 13 amino acids. With 0 bases removed from V and 8 bases from J, the gap between germline ends came to 10 bases. CDR3 sequence reads: CASSQDRQRGYTF. CDR3 DNA sequence: TGTGCCAGCAGCCAAGATCGGCAGAGGGGCTACACCTTC.

The V and J genes are TRBV6-5 and TRBJ2-7; perhaps TRBD2 as D (7 bases). Germline loops: CDR1 MNHEY, CDR2 SVGAGI. The CDR3 totals 14 residues. V was pared by 6 bases and J by 0 bases, with 12 bases between. The CDR3 loop reads CASRGAGASYEQYV. The DNA for the CDR3 is TGTGCCAGCAGGGGGGCGGGGGCCTCCTACGAGCAGTACGTC.

The sample holds a few counts of this clone. This rearrangement joins TRBV20-1 to TRBJ1-1; 9 bases match TRBD1. The trim removed 3 bases at V and 4 bases at J, leaving 9 bases unmatched. CDR3 length: 15 residues. Germline V gene lookup returns CDR1 DFQATT and CDR2 SNEGSKA (reference sequence). CDR3 nucleotides: TGCAGTGCTAGTCCCACAGGGGGCGCCGTCACTGAAGCTTTCTTT. This gives the protein CSASPTGGAVTEAFF.